The following is a TCR beta chain sequence with its context. Its specificity is unknown. The CDR3 is made up of 15 amino acids. Per the germline V gene, CDR1 is SGHDN and CDR2 is FVKESK. J was trimmed by 11 bases and V by 0 bases; bases with no gene match: 8. The data were taken from a study of beta chain features in type 1 diabetes. Expressed TCRB transcripts were sequenced after all isolated RNA was converted to cDNA. Regulatory, naive and central memory T cell samples averaged approximately 3.8 million reads. Some clones are missing from TCRdb's copy, which holds only in-frame ones; the method was immunoSEQ multiplex PCR. The sample consists of around 650,000 clones, around 12% of them appearing once. Findings and limits, study-wide: A moderate, significant TCRB CDR3 shortening appeared in type 1 diabetes across four CD4+ subsets. High-TCR-expressing cells could be over-represented by cDNA sequencing. Whether HLA type affects TCRB rearrangement stayed undetermined in the present work.

The chain couples TRBV14 to TRBJ1-4, with TRBD1 matching 8 bases. Sequencing was done on a sample of naive CD4+ T cells from blood. The sequence came from a man aged 30 to 39 with type 1 diabetes. CDR3: CASSQDGGQGQKLFF. CDR3 bases: TGTGCCAGCAGCCAAGATGGAGGACAGGGACAGAAACTGTTTTTT.